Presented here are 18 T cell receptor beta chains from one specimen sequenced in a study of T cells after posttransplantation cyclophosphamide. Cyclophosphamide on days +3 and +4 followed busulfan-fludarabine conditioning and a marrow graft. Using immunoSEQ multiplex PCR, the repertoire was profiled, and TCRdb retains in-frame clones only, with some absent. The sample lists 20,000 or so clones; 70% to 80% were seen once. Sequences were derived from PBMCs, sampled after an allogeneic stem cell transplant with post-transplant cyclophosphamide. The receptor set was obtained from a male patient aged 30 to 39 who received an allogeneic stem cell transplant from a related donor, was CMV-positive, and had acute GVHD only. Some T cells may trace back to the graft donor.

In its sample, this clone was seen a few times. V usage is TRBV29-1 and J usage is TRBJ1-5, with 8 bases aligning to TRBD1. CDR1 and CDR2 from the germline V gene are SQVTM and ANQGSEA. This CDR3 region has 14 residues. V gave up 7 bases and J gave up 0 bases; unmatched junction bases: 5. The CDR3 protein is CSAPDRDSNQPQHF. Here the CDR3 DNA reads TGCAGCGCCCCGGACAGGGATAGCAATCAGCCCCAGCATTTT.

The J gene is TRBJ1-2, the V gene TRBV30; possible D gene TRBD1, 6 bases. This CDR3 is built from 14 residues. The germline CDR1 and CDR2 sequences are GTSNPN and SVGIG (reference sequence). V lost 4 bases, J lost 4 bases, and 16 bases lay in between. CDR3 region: CAWTAGAGGYGYTF. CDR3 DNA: TGTGCCTGGACAGCGGGGGCAGGAGGCTATGGCTACACCTTC.

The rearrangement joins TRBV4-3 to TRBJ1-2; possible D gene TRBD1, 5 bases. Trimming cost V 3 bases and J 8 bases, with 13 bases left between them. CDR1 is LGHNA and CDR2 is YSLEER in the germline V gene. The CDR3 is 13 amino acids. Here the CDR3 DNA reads TGCGCCAGCAGCCAGGGGGGATGGTTCGGCTACACCTTC. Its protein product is CASSQGGWFGYTF.

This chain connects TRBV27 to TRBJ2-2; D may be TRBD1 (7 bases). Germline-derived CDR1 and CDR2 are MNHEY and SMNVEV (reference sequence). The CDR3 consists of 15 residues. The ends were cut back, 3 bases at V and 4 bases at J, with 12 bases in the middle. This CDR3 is CASSFDREATGELFF. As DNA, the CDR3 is TGTGCCAGCAGTTTTGACAGGGAGGCCACCGGGGAGCTGTTTTTT.

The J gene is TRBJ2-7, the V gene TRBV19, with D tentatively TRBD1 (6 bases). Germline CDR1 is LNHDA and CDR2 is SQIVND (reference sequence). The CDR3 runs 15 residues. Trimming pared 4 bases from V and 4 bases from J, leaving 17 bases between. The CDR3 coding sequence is TGTGCCAGTAGTACCTCCGGGACAACACTTTACGAGCAGTACTTC. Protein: CASSTSGTTLYEQYF.

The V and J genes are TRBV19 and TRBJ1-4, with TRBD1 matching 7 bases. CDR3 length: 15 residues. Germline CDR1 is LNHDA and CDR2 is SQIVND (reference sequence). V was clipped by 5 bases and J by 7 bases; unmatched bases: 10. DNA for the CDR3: TGTGCCAGTAGTGCCCGACAGGGTCTCCGTGAAAAACTGTTTTTT. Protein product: CASSARQGLREKLFF. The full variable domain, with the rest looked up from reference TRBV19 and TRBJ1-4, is DGGITQSPKYLFRKEGQNVTLSCEQNLNHDAMYWYRQDPGQGLRLIYYSQIVNDFQKGDIAEGYSVSREKKESFPLTVTSAQKNPTAFYLCASSARQGLREKLFFGSGTQLSVL.

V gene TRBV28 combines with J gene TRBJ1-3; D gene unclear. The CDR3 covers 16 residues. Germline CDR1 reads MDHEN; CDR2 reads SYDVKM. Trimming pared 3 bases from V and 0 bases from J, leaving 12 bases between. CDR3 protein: CASSFSSQISGNTIYF. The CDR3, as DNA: TGTGCCAGCAGTTTTTCGTCTCAGATCTCTGGAAACACCATATATTTT.

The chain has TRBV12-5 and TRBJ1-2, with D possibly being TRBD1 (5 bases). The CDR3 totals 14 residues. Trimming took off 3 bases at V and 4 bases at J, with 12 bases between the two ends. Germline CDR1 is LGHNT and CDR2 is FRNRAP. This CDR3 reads CASGLGVRGYGYTF. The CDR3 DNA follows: TGTGCTAGTGGTTTAGGGGTTAGGGGCTATGGCTACACCTTC.

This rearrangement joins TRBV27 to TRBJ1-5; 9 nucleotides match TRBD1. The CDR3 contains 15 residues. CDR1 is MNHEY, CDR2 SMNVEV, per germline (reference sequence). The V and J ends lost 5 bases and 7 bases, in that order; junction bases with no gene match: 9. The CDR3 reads CASSHGTGSGQPQHF. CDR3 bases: TGTGCCAGCAGTCACGGGACAGGGTCAGGACAGCCCCAGCATTTT.

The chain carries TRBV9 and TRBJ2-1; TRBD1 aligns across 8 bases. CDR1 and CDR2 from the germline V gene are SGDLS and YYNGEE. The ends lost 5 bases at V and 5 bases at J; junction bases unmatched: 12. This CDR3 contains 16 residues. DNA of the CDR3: TGTGCCAGCAGGAGAGGCCCAGCGACAGGGGACAATGAGCAGTTCTTC. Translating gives CASRRGPATGDNEQFF.

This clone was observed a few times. The CDR3 DNA follows: TGTGCCAGCAGCTTAGCGGACACGGGCTATGGCTACACCTTC. It specifies CASSLADTGYGYTF. This chain joins TRBV11-2 and TRBJ1-2; a weak D match, TRBD1 (5 bases). The V end was cut by 1 base, the J end by 4 bases, with 10 bases between. The length of the CDR3 is 14 residues. Germline lookup yields CDR1 SGHAT and CDR2 FQNNGV.

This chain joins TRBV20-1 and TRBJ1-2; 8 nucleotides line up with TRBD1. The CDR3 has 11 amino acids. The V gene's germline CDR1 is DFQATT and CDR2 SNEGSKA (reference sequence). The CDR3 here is CIGQGGYGYTF. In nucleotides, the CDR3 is TGCATAGGACAGGGCGGGTATGGCTACACCTTC.

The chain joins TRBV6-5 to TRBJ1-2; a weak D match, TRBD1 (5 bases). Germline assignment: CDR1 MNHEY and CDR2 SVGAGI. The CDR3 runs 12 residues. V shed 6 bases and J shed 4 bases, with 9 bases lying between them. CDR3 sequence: CASRGDSYGYTF. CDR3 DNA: TGTGCCAGCAGAGGGGATAGCTATGGCTACACCTTC.

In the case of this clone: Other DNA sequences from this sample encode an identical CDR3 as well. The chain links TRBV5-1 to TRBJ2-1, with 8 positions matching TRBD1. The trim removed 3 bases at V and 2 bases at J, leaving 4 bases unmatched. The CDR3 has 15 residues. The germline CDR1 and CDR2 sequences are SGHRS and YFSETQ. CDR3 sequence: CASSSSGGAYNEQFF. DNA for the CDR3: TGCGCCAGCAGCTCCTCAGGGGGCGCCTACAATGAGCAGTTCTTC. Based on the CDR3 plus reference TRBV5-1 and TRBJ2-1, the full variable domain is KAGVTQTPRYLIKTRGQQVTLSCSPISGHRSVSWYQQTPGQGLQFLFEYFSETQRNKGNFPGRFSGRQFSNSRSEMNVSTLELGDSALYLCASSSSGGAYNEQFFGPGTRLTVL.

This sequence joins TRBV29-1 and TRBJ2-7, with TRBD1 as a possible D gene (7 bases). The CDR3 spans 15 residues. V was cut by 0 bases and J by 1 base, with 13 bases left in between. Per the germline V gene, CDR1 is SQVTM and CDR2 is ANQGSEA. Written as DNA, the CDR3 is TGCAGCGTTGAAGATCGGCAGGGGGGTTCCTACGAGCAGTACTTC. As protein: CSVEDRQGGSYEQYF.

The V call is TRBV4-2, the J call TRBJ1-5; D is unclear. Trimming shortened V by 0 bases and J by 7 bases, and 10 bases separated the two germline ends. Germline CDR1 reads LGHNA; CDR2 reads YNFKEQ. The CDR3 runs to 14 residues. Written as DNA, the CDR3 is TGTGCCAGCAGCCAAGATGAAGGAGACCAGCCCCAGCATTTT. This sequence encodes CASSQDEGDQPQHF.

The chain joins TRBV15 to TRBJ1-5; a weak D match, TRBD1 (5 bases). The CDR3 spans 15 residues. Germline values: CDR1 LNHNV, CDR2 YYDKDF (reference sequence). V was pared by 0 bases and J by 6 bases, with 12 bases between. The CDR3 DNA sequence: TGTGCCACCAGCAGAGATCCTGGGGGAGGTCAGCCCCAGCATTTT. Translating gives CATSRDPGGGQPQHF.

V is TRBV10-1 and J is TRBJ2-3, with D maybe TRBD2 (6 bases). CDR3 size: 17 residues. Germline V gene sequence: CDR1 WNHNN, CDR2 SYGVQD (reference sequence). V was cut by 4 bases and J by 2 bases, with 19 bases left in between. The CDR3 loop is CASSGGSGGASTDTQYF. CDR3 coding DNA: TGCGCCAGCAGTGGAGGCTCTGGCGGGGCTTCCACAGATACGCAGTATTTT.